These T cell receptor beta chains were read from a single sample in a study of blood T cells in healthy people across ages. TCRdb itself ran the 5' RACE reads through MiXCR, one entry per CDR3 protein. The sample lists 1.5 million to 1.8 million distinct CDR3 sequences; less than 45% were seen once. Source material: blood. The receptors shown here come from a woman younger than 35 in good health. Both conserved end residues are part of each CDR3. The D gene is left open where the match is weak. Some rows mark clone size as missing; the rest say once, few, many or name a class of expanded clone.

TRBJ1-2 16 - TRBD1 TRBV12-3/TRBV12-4 TGTGCCAGCAACTATTGGGCAGGGGGTAGGGGCTATGGCTACACCTTC CASNYWAGGRGYGYTF
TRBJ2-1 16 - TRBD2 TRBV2 TGTGCCAGCAGTGTAAGAGCGGGGGGGCCCTACAATGAGCAGTTCTTC CASSVRAGGPYNEQFF
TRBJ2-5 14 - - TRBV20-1 TGCAGTGCTAGAGATCGGGGGCGGGAGACAGCGCAGTACTTC CSARDRGRETAQYF
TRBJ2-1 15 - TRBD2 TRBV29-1 TGCAGCGTTGAAAAAGGAATAGGACTAGGGACTGAGCGGTTCTTC CSVEKGIGLGTERFF
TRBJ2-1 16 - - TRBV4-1 TGCGCCAGCAGCCACATTGTCGTAAGCTCCTACAATGAGCAGTTCTTC CASSHIVVSSYNEQFF
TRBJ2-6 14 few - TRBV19 TGTGCCAGTAGTATGCAGGGTGGGGCCAACGTCCTGACTTTC CASSMQGGANVLTF
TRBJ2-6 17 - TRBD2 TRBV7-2 TGTGCCAGCAGCCCCCAACCGGGGGGATTGGTTGCCAACGTCCTGACTTTC CASSPQPGGLVANVLTF
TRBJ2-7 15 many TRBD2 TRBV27 TGTGCCAGCAGTTTATCGGCTAGCGGGGTCTACGAGCAGTACTTC CASSLSASGVYEQYF
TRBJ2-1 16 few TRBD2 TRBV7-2 TGTGCCAGCAGGACTGGGGGGACTAGCGGTCACAATGAGCAGTTCTTC CASRTGGTSGHNEQFF
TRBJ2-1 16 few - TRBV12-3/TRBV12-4 TGTGCCAGCATCCGGCACCTAGCGTCCTCCTACAATGAGCAGTTCTTC CASIRHLASSYNEQFF
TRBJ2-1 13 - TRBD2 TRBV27 TGTGCCAGCAGTGCTAGCGGGAGCGATGAGCAGTTCTTC CASSASGSDEQFF
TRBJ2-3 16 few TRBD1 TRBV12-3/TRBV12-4 TGTGCCAGCAGTTCCCAGCCACAGGGGGCTGCAGATACGCAGTATTTT CASSSQPQGAADTQYF
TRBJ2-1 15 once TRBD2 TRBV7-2 TGTGCCAGCAGCTTATCCGACGGGAGGTACAATGAGCAGTTCTTC CASSLSDGRYNEQFF
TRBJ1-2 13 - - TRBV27 TGTGCCAGCAGTTTATCTGTCCGCTATGGCTACACCTTC CASSLSVRYGYTF
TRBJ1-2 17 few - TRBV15 TGTGCCACCAGCAGACGCCAAACCGGGCCGGGGCGTTATGGCTACACCTTC CATSRRQTGPGRYGYTF